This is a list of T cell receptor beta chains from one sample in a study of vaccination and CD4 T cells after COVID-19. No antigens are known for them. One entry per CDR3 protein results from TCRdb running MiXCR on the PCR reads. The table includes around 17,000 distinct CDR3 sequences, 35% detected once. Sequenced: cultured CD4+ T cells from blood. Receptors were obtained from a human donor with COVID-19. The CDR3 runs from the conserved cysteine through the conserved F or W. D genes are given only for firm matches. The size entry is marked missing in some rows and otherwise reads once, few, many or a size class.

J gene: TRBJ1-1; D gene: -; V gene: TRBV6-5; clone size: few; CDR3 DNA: TGTGCCAGCAGTTACTCGGGGATGGGGAGAGTCGTGAACACTGAAGCTTTCTTT; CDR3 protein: CASSYSGMGRVVNTEAFF
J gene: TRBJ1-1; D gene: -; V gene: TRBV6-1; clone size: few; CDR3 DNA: TGTGCCAGCAGTGAACGGGGGAGAACTGAAGCTTTCTTT; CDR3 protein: CASSERGRTEAFF
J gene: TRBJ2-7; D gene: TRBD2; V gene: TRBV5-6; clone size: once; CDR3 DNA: TGTGCCAGCAGCTTGACTAGCGGTTACGAGCAGTACTTC; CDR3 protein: CASSLTSGYEQYF
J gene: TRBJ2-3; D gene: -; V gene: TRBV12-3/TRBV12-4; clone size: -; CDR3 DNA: TGTGCCAGCACCCCCTCTAGCACAGATACGCAGTATTTT; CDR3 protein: CASTPSSTDTQYF
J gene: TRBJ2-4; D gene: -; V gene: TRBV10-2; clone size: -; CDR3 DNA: TGCGCCAGCAGTGAAAAACTAAACCTGGACAGTCGGTATAGGAACATTCAGTACTTC; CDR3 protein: CASSEKLNLDSRYRNIQYF
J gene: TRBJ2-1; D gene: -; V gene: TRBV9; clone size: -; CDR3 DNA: TGTGCCAGCAGCGTAGAACTCAGGGAGCAGTACAATGAGCAGTTCTTC; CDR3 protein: CASSVELREQYNEQFF
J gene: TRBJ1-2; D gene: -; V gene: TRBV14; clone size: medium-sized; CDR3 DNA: TGTGCCAGCAGCCAATCGTGGGGGGCCGAAGGCTACACCTTC; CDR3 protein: CASSQSWGAEGYTF
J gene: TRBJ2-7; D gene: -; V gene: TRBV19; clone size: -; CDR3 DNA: TGTGCCAGTAGTACTCAGGGCCAGGGAACCTACGAGCAGTACTTC; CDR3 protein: CASSTQGQGTYEQYF
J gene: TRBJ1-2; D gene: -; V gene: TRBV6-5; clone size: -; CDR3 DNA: TGTGCCAGCAGTGACTCGATAAAGGACAGAAGCAGCAGCTACACCTTC; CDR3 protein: CASSDSIKDRSSSYTF
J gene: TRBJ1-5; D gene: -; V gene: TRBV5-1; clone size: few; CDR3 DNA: TGCGCCAGCAGCTTGTTCGGGGGTGGTCAGCCCCAGCATTTT; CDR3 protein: CASSLFGGGQPQHF
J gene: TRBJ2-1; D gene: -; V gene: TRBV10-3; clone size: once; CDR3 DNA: TGTGCTACAAAAGGGCCCGAAGGGGGGGGGTTAAATATTCCACCTCACACCAATGAGCAGTTCTTC; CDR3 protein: CATKGPEGGGLNIPPHTNEQFF
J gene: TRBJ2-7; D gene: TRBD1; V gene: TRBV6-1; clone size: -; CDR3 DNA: TGTGCCAGCAGTCTCCAGACAGGGGACGAGCAGTACTTC; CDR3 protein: CASSLQTGDEQYF
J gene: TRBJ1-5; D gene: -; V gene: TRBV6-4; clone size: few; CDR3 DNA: TGTGCCAGCACCACACGGGGGTTGGGTCAGCCCCAGCATTTT; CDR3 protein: CASTTRGLGQPQHF
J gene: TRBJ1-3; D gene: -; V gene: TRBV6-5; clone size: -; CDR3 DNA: TGTGCCAGCAGTTGGGACCCCCGAAACACCATATATTTT; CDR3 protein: CASSWDPRNTIYF
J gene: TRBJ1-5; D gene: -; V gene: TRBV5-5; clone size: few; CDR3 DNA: TGTGCCAGCAGCTTGGCTATATCGATCCAGGGGACGGATCAGCCCCAGCATTTT; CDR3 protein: CASSLAISIQGTDQPQHF
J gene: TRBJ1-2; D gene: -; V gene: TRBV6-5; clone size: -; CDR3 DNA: TGTGCCAGCAGTTCTAGCCAGTTGACTCTTAGCCCTAACTATGGCTACACCTTC; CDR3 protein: CASSSSQLTLSPNYGYTF